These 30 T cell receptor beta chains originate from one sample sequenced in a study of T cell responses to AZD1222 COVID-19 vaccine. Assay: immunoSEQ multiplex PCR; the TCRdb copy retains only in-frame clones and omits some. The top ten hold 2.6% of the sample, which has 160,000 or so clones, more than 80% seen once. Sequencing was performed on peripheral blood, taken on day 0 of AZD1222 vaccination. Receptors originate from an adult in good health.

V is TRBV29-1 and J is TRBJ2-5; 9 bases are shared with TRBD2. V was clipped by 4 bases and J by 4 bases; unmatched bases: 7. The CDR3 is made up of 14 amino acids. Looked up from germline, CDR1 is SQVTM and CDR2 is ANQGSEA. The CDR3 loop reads CSVAPKAGGETQYF. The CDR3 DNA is TGCAGCGTTGCCCCCAAAGCGGGAGGAGAGACCCAGTACTTC. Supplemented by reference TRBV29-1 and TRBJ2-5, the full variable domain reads SAVISQKPSRDICQRGTSLTIQCQVDSQVTMMFWYRQQPGQSLTLIATANQGSEATYESGFVIDKFPISRPNLTFSTLTVSNMSPEDSSIYLCSVAPKAGGETQYFGPGTRLLVL.

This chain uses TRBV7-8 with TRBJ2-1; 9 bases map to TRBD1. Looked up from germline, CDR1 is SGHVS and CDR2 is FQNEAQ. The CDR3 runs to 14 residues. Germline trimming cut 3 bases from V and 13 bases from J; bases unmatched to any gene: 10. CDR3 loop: CASSFETGGGYQFF. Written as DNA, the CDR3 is TGTGCCAGCAGCTTCGAGACAGGGGGAGGGTATCAGTTCTTC.

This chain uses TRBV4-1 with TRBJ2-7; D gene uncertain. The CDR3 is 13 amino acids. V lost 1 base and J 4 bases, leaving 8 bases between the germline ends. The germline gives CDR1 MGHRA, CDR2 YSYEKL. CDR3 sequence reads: CASSQGKGYEQYF. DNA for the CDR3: TGCGCCAGCAGCCAAGGGAAGGGTTACGAGCAGTACTTC.

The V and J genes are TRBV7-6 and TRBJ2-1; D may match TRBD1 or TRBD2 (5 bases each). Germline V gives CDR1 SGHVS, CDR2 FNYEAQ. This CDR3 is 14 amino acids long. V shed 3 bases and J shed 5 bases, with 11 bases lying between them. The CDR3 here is CASSFRGGHNEQFF. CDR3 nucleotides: TGTGCCAGCAGCTTTAGGGGCGGGCACAATGAGCAGTTCTTC. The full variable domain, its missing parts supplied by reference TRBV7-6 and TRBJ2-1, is GAGVSQSPRYKVTKRGQDVALRCDPISGHVSLYWYRQALGQGPEFLTYFNYEAQQDKSGLPNDRFSAERPEGSISTLTIQRTEQRDSAMYRCASSFRGGHNEQFFGPGTRLTVL.

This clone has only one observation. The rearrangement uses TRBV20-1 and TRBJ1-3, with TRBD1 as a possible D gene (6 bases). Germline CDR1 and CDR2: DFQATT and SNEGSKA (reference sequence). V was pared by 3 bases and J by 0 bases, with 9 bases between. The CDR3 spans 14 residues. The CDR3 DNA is TGCAGTGCTAGTCGGACAGTCTCTGGAAACACCATATATTTT. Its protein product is CSASRTVSGNTIYF.

DNA of the CDR3: TGCGCCAGCAGCCAGGGGACGGGAACGTACAATGAGCAGTTCTTC. As protein: CASSQGTGTYNEQFF. V and J are TRBV4-1 and TRBJ2-1; the D call may be TRBD1 or TRBD2 (5 bases each). The CDR3 length is 15 residues. The germline CDR1 and CDR2 sequences are MGHRA and YSYEKL. V was pared by 3 bases and J by 4 bases, with 13 bases between.

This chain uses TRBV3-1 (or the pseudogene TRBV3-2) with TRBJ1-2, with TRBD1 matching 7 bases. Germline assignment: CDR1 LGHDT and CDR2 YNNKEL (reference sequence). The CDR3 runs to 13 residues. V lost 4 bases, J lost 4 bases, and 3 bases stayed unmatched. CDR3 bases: TGTGCCAGCAGCCCAGGGGGGAGCTATGGCTACACCTTC. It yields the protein CASSPGGSYGYTF.

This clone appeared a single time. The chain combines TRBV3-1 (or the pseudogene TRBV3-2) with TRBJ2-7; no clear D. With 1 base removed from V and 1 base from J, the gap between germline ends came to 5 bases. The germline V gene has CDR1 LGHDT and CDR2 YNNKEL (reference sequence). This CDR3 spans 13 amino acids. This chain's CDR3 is CASSQAQSYEQYF. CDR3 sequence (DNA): TGTGCCAGCAGCCAAGCCCAGTCCTACGAGCAGTACTTC.

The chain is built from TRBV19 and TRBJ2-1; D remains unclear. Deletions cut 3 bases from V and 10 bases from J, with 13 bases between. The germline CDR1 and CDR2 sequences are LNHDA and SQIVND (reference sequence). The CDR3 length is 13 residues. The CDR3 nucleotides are TGTGCCAGTAGTATCCCCGCGAGGCGAGAGCAGTTCTTC. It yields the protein CASSIPARREQFF.

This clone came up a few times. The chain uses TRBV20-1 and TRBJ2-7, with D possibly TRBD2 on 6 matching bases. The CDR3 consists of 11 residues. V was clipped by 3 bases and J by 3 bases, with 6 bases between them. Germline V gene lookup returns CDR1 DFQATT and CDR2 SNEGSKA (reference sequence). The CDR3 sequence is CSASGSYEQYF. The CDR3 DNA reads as TGCAGTGCTAGCGGGAGCTACGAGCAGTACTTC.

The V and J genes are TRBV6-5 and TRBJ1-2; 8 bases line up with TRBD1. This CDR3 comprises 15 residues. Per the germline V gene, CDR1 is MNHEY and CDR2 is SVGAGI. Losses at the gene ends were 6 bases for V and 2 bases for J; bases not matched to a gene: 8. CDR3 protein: CASSPQGEGNYGYTF. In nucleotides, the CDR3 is TGTGCCAGCAGCCCACAGGGGGAAGGGAACTATGGCTACACCTTC.

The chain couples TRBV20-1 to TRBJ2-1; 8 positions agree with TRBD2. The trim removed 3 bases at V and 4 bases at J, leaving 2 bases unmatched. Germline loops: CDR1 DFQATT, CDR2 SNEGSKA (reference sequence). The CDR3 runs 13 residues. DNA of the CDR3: TGCAGTGCTAGTTCGGGAGGGTACAATGAGCAGTTCTTC. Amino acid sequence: CSASSGGYNEQFF.

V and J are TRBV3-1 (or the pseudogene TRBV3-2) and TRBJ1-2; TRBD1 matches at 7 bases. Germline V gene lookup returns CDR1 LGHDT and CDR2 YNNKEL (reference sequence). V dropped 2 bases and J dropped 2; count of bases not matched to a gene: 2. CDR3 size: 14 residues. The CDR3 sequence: CASSQTGDNYGYTF. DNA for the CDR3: TGTGCCAGCAGCCAAACAGGGGACAACTATGGCTACACCTTC.

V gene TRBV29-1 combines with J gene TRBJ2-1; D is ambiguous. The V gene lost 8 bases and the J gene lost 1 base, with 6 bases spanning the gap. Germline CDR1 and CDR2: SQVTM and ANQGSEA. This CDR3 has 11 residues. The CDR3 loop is CSFQSYNEQFF. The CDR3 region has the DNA TGCAGCTTTCAGTCCTACAATGAGCAGTTCTTC.

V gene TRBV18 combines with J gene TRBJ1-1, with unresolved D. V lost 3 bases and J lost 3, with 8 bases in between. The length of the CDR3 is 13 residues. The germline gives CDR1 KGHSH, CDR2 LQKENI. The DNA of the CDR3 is TGTGCCAGCTCACCCCGACCTGACACTGAAGCTTTCTTT. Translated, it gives CASSPRPDTEAFF. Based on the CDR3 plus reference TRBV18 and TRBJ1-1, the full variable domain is NAGVMQNPRHLVRRRGQEARLRCSPMKGHSHVYWYRQLPEEGLKFMVYLQKENIIDESGMPKERFSAEFPKEGPSILRIQQVVRGDSAAYFCASSPRPDTEAFFGQGTRLTVV.

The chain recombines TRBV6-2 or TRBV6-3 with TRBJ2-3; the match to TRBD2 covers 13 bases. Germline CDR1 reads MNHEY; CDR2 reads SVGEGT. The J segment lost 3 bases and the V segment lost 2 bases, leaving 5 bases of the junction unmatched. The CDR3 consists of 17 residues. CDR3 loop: CASSYLGLAGATDTQYF. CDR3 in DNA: TGTGCCAGCAGTTACCTCGGACTAGCGGGAGCAACAGATACGCAGTATTTT.

CDR3 protein: CASSLSSGYQPQHF. DNA of the CDR3: TGTGCCAGCAGTTTATCGTCGGGGTATCAGCCCCAGCATTTT. The chain couples TRBV27 to TRBJ1-5; the D is unclear. Trimming took off 0 bases at V and 5 bases at J, with 8 bases between the two ends. The CDR3 totals 14 residues. Germline CDR1 MNHEY, CDR2 SMNVEV (reference sequence).

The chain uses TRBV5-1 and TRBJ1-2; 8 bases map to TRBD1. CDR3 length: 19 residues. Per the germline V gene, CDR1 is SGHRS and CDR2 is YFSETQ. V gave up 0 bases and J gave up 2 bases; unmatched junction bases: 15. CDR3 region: CASSLVVEPDRGANYGYTF. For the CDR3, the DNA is TGCGCCAGCAGCTTGGTGGTCGAACCCGACAGGGGAGCGAACTATGGCTACACCTTC.

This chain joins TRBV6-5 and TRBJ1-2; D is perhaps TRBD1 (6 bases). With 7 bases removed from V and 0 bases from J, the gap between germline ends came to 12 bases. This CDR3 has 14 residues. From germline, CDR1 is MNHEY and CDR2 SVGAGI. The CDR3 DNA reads TGTGCCAGCAACCCGACAGGAACTAACTATGGCTACACCTTC. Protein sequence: CASNPTGTNYGYTF.

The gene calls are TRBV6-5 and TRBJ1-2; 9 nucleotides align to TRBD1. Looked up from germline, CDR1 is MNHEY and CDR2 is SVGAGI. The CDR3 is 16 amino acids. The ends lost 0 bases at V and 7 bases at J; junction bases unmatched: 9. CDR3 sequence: CASSYSIGTGQAGYTF. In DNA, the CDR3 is TGTGCCAGCAGTTACTCGATAGGGACAGGGCAAGCTGGCTACACCTTC.

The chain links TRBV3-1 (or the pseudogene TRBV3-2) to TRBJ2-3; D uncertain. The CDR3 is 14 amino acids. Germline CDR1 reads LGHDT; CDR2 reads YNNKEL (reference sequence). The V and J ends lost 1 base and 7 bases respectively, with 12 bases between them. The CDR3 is CASSQAMSGNTQYF. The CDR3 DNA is TGTGCCAGCAGCCAAGCCATGTCTGGGAATACGCAGTATTTT.

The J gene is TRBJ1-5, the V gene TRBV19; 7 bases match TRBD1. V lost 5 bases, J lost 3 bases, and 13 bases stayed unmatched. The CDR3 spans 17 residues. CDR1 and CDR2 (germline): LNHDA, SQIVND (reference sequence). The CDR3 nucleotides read TGTGCCAGTAGTGCATACGGGGGACAGAACACCAATCAGCCCCAGCATTTT. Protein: CASSAYGGQNTNQPQHF.

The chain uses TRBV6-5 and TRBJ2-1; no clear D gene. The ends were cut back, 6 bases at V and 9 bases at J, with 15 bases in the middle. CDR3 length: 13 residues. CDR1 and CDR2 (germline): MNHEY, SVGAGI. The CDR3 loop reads CASSFPRTSEQFF. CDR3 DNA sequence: TGTGCCAGCAGCTTCCCCCGGACGAGTGAGCAGTTCTTC.

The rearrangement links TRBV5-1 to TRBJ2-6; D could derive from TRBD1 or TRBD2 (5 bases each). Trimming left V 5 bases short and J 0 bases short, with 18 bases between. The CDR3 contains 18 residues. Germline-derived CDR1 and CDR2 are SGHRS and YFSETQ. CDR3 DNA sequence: TGCGCCAGCAGAGTGGGGACGGTGACCTCCTCTGGGGCCAACGTCCTGACTTTC. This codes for CASRVGTVTSSGANVLTF.

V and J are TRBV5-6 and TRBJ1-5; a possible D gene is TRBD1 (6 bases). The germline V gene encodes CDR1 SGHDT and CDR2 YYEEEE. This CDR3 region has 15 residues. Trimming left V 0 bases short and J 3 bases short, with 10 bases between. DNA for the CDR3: TGTGCCAGCAGCTTGGGACAGGCAGACAATCAGCCCCAGCATTTT. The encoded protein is CASSLGQADNQPQHF.

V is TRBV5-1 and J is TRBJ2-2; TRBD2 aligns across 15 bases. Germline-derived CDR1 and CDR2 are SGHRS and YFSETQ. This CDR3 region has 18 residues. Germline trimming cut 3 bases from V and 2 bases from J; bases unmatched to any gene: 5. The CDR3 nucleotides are TGCGCCAGCAGCTCCGGACTAGCGGGAGGGCCAAACACCGGGGAGCTGTTTTTT. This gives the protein CASSSGLAGGPNTGELFF.

The CDR3 spells CASSPTGANTEAFF. The CDR3 nucleotides are TGCGCCAGCAGCCCGACAGGGGCGAACACTGAAGCTTTCTTT. This rearrangement joins TRBV5-1 to TRBJ1-1, with 8 bases fitting TRBD1. The CDR3 length is 14 residues. V shed 4 bases and J 1 base; nucleotides not matched to a gene: 3. In germline, CDR1 is SGHRS, CDR2 YFSETQ.

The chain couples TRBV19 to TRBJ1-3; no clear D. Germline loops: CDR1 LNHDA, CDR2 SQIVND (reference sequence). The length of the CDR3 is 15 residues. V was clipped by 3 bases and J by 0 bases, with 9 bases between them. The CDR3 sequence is CASSIFRISGNTIYF. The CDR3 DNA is TGTGCCAGTAGTATTTTTAGAATCTCTGGAAACACCATATATTTT.

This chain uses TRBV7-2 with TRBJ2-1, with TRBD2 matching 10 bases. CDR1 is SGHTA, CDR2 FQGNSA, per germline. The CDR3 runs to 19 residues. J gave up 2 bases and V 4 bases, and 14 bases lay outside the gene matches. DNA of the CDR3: TGTGCCAGCAGCTCCCGGACTAGCGGTTATTGGGGCGCCTACAATGAGCAGTTCTTC. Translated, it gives CASSSRTSGYWGAYNEQFF.

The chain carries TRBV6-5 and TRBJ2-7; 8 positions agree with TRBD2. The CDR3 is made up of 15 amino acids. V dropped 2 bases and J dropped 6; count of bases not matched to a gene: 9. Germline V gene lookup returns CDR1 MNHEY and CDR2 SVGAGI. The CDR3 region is CASSYLPAGAGEQYF. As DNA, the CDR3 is TGTGCCAGCAGTTACCTCCCAGCGGGAGCGGGCGAGCAGTACTTC.